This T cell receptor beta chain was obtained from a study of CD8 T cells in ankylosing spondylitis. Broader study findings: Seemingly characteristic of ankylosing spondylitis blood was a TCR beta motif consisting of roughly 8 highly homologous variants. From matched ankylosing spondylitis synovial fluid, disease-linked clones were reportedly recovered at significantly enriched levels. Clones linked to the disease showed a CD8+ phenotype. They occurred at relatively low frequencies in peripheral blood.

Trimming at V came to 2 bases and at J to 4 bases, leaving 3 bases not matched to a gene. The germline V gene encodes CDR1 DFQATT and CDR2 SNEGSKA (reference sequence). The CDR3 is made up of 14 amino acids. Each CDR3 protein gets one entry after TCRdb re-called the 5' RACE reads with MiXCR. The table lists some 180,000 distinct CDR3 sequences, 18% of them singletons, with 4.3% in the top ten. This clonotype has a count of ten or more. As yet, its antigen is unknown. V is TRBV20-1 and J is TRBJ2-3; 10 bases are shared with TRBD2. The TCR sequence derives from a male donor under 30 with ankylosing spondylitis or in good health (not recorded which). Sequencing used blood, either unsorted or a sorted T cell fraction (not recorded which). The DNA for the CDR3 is TGCAGTGCTAGAAGCGGGAGGGCCGCAGATACGCAGTATTTT. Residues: CSARSGRAADTQYF.